Reported below is one T cell receptor (beta chain). The target antigen is unknown. The junction and the germline gene differ at one end; a read error may be behind it. This record belongs to a study of molecular identifiers for immune sequencing clone quantification. Study outcomes and limitations: Clone sizes could be underestimated for highly expanded clones when identical TCR molecules share a barcode.

TCRdb itself ran the PCR reads through MiXCR, one entry per CDR3 protein. The repertoire has a few hundred thousand distinct CDR3 sequences, about 22% of them found once; the top ten carry about 0.78%. The TCR comes from a human donor in good health. Some libraries in this study had Jurkat cell RNA spiked in. The sample consisted of naive CD8+ T cells from blood, with Jurkat cell RNA spiked in. Subset defined: FACS-sorted CD8+CD4-CCR7+CD45RA+ naive T cells.

The CDR3, as DNA: TGCAGTGCTAGGGCCCCAGGCTCCTTTACAGGAAGTGGCACAGATACGCGGTATTTT. Translating gives CSARAPGSFTGSGTDTRYF. J is TRBJ2-3 and V is TRBV20-1; D possibly corresponds to TRBD1 (5 bases). Germline V CDR1 and CDR2: DFQATT, SNEGSKA (reference sequence). The CDR3 extends over 19 amino acids.